This T cell receptor (beta chain) originates from a study of control samples from healthy donors and cancer patients. Data came from immunoSEQ multiplex PCR; TCRdb stores just in-frame clones and leaves some out. This sample has 95,000 to 150,000 clones; about nine tenths occur once, and the top ten carry around 3.5%. CDR1 and CDR2 from the germline V gene are SGHRS and YFSETQ. The V segment lost 3 bases and the J segment 1 base; nucleotides outside the gene matches: 6. This CDR3 comprises 15 residues. The receptor was derived from a man in his forties in good health. The sample consisted of blood. V and J are TRBV5-1 and TRBJ1-2, with 7 nucleotides matching TRBD1. The chain's CDR3 is CASSYGQEINYGYTF. The CDR3 DNA reads as TGCGCCAGCAGCTACGGACAGGAGATTAACTATGGCTACACCTTC.